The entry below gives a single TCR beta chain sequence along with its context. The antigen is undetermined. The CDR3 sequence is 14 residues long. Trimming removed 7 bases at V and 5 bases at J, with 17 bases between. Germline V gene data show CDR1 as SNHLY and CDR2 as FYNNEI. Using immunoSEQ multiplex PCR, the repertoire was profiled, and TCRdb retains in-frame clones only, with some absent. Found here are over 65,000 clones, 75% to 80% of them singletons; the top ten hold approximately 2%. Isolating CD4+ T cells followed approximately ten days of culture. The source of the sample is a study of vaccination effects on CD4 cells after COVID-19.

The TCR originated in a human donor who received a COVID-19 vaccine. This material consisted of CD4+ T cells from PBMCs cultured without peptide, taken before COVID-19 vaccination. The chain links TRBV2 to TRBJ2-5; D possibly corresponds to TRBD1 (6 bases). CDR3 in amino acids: CASIAGVGRETQYF. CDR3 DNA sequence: TGTGCCAGCATAGCAGGGGTGGGCAGGGAGACCCAGTACTTC.